This entry is about one TCR beta chain. Its specificity is not known. A junction boundary mismatches the germline segment, possibly from a read error. The data belong to a study of Ad26.COV2.S vaccination and SARS-CoV-2 variants. At the level of the study: The Ad26.COV2.S arm of the COV1001 trial was where the donor was placed. Ad26.COV2.S was injected intramuscularly once or twice, 56 days apart.

CDR1 and CDR2 from the germline V gene are MNHEY and SVGAGI. This CDR3 region has 12 residues. Sequenced by immunoSEQ multiplex PCR; TCRdb stores in-frame clones only, minus some. In the table there are some 290,000 clones, roughly 84% of which are singletons. Treatment given: about 20 received Ad26.COV2.S at low or high dose, single or two shots; 5 received placebo; per-sample allocation not given. Day 63 following the first vaccine or placebo injection was when the samples were taken. Study-level points and caveats: Placebo recipients showed lower spike-specific TCR breadth than vaccinees. In vaccinated individuals, spike-specific CD8+ and CD4+ T cell responses reportedly displayed substantial breadth.

The TCR was taken from a person between 18 and 65 years old who received the Ad26.COV2.S COVID-19 vaccine or a placebo. The sample here was peripheral blood, taken in a trial of Ad26.COV2.S vaccine versus placebo. The chain joins TRBV6-5 to TRBJ1-2; no clear D. CDR3 coding DNA: TGTGCCAGCCGGGCGGGTCTATTAGGCTACATCTTC. It codes for CASRAGLLGYIF.